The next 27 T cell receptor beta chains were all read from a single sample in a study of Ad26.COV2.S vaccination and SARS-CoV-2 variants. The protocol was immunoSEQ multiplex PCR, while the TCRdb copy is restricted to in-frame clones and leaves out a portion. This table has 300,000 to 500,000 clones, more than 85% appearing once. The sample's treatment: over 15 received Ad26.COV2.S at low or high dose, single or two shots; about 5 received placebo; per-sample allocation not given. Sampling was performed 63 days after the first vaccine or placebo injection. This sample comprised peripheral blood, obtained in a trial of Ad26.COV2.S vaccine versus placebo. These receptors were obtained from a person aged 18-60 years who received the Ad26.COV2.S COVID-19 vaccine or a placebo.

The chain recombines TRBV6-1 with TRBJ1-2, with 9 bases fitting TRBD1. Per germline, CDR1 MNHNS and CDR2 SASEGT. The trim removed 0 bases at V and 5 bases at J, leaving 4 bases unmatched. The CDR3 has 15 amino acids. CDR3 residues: CASSEAIGTGYGYTF. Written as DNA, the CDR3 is TGTGCCAGCAGTGAAGCGATCGGGACAGGGTATGGCTACACCTTC.

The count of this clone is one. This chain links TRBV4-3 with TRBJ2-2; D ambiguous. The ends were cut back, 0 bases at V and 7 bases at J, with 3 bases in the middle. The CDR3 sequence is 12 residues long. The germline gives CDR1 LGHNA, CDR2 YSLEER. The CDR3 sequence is CASSQDLGELFF. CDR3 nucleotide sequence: TGCGCCAGCAGCCAAGATCTCGGGGAGCTGTTTTTT.

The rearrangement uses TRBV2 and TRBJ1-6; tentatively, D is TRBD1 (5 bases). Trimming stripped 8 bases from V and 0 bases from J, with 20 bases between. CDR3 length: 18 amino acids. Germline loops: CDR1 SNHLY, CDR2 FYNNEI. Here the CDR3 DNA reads TGTGCCAGCTTATCCGGAGGCCCAGGGAGCTCCTATAATTCACCCCTCCACTTT. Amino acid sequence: CASLSGGPGSSYNSPLHF.

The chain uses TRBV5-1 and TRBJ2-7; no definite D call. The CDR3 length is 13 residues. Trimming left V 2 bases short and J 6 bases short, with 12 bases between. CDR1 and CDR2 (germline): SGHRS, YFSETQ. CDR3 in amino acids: CASSLNSLAEQYF. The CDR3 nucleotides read TGCGCCAGCAGCTTAAACAGCCTCGCCGAGCAGTACTTC.

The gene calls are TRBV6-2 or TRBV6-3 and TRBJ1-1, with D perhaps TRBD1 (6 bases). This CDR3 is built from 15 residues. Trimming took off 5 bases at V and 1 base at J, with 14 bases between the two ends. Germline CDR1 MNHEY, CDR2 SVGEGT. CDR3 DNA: TGTGCCAGCAGTGCCCCGCAGGGGACGAACACTGAAGCTTTCTTT. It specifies CASSAPQGTNTEAFF.

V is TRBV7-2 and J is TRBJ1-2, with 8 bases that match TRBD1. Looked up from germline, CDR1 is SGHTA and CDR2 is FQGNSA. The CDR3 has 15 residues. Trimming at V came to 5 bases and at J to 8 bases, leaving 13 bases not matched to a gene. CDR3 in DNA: TGTGCCAGCAGCCCAGAGTGGGCAGGGGGCAGCGGCTACACCTTC. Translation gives CASSPEWAGGSGYTF.

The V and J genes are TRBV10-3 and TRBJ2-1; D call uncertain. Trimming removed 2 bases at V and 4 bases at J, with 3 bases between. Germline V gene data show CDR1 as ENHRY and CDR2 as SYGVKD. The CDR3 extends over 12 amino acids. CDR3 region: CAISEGYNEQFF. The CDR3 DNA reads TGTGCCATCAGTGAGGGGTACAATGAGCAGTTCTTC.

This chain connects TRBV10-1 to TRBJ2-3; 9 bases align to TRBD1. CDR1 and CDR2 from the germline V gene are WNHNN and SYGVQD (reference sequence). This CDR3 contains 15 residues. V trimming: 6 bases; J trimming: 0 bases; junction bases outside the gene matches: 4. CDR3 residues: CASSPGQGSTDTQYF. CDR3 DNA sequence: TGCGCCAGCAGCCCGGGACAGGGAAGCACAGATACGCAGTATTTT.

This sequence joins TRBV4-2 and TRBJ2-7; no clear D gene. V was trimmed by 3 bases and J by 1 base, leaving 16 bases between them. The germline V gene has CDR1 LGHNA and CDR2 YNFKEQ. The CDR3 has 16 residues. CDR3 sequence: CASSQESGNPSYEQYF. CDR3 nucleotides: TGTGCCAGCAGCCAGGAATCAGGAAATCCTTCCTACGAGCAGTACTTC.

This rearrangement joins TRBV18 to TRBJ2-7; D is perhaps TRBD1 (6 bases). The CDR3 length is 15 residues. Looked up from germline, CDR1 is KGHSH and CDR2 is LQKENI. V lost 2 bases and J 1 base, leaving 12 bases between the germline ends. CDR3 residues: CASSPVAGVSYEQYF. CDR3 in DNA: TGTGCCAGCTCACCAGTGGCAGGGGTTTCCTACGAGCAGTACTTC.

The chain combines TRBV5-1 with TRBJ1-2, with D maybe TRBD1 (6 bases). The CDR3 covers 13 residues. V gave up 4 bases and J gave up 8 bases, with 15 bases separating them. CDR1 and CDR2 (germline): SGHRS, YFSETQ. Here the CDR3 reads CASSLQGVSGYTF. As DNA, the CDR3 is TGCGCCAGCAGCCTACAGGGTGTGAGCGGCTACACCTTC.

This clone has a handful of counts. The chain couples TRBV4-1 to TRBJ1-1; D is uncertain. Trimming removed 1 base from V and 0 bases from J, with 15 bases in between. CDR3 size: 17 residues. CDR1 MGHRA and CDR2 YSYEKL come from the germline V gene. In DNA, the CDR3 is TGCGCCAGCAGCCAAGGGTCGGGAGGTAGGTTGAACACTGAAGCTTTCTTT. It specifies CASSQGSGGRLNTEAFF.

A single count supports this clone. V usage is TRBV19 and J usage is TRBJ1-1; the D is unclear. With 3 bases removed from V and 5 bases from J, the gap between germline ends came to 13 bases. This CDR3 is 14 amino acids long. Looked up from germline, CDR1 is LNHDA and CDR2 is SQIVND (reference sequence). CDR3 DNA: TGTGCCAGTAGTATCCCCGAATTTGGAACTGAAGCTTTCTTT. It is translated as CASSIPEFGTEAFF. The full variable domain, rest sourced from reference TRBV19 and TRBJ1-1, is DGGITQSPKYLFRKEGQNVTLSCEQNLNHDAMYWYRQDPGQGLRLIYYSQIVNDFQKGDIAEGYSVSREKKESFPLTVTSAQKNPTAFYLCASSIPEFGTEAFFGQGTRLTVV.

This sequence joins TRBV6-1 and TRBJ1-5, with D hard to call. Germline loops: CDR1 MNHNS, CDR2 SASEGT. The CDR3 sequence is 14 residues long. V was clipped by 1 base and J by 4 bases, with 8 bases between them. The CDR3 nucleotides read TGTGCCAGCAGTGAAGACCGGGGTAATCAGCCCCAGCATTTT. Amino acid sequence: CASSEDRGNQPQHF.

The CDR3 bases are TGTGCCAGCAGCTTGAAAAACACCATATATTTT. This encodes CASSLKNTIYF. The chain couples TRBV11-2 to TRBJ1-3; D is unresolved. CDR3 length: 11 amino acids. Per the germline V gene, CDR1 is SGHAT and CDR2 is FQNNGV. Trimming stripped 3 bases from V and 6 bases from J, with 3 bases between.

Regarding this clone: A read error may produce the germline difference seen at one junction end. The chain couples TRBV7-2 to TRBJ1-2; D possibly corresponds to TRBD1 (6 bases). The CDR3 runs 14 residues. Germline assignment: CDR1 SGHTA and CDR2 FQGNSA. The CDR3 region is CASSPAQGRDGNTF. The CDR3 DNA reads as TGTGCCAGCAGCCCAGCACAGGGTAGGGATGGCAACACCTTC.

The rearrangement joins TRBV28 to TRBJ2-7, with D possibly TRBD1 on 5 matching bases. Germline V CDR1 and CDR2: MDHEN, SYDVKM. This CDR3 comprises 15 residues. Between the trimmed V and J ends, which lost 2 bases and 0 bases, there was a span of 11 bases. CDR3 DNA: TGTGCCAGCAGTTTAGCCACGGACAACTCCTACGAGCAGTACTTC. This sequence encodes CASSLATDNSYEQYF.

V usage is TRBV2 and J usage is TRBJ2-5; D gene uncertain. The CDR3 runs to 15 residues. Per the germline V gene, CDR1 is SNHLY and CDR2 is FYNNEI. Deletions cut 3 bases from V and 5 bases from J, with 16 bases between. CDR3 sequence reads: CASSESVWMRETQYF. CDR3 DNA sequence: TGTGCCAGCAGTGAGAGTGTGTGGATGAGGGAGACCCAGTACTTC.

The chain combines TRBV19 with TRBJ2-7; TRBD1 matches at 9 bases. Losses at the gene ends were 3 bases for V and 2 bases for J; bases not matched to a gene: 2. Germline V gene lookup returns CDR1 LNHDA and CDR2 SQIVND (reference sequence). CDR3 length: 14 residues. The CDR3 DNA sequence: TGTGCCAGTAGTATGGGGACAGGGCCCTACGAGCAGTACTTC. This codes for CASSMGTGPYEQYF.

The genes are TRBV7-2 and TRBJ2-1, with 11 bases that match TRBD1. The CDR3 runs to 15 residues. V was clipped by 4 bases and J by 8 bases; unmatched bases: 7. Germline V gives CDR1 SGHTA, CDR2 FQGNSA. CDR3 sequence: CASSWPGQGAYEQFF. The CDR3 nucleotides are TGTGCCAGCAGCTGGCCCGGACAGGGGGCCTATGAGCAGTTCTTC.

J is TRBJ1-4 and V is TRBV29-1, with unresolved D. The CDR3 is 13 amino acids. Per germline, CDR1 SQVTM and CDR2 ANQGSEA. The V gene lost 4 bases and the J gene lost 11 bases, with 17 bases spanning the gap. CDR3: CSVGSTPNGKLFF. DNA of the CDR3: TGCAGCGTTGGATCCACTCCTAACGGCAAACTGTTTTTT.

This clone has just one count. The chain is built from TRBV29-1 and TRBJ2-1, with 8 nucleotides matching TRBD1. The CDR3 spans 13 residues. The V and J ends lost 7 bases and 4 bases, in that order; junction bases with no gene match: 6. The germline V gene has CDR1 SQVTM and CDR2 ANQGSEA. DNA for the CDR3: TGCAGCGGCGAGGGGGACAGGTACAATGAGCAGTTCTTC. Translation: CSGEGDRYNEQFF.

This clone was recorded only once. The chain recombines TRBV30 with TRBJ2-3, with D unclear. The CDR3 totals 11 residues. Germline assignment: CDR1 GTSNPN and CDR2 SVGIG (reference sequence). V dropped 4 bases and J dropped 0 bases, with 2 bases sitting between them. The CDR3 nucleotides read TGTGCCTGGACTAGCACAGATACGCAGTATTTT. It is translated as CAWTSTDTQYF.

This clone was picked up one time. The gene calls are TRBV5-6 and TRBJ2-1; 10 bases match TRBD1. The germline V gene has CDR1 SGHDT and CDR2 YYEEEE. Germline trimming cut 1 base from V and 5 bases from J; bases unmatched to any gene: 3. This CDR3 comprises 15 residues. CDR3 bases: TGTGCCAGCAGCTTGTTGGGACAGGGGCACAATGAGCAGTTCTTC. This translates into CASSLLGQGHNEQFF.

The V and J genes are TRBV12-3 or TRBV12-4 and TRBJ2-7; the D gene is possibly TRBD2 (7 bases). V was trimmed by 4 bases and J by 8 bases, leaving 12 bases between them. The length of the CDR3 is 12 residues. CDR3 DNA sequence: TGTGCCAGCAGTTACCCCGGGGGGCAGCAGTACTTC. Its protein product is CASSYPGGQQYF.

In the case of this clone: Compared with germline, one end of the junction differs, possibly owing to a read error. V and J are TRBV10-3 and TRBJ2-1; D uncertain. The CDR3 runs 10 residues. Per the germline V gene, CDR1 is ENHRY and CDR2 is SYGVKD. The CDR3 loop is CAISESERVF. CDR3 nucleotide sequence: TGTGCCATCAGTGAGTCAGAGAGAGTCTTC.

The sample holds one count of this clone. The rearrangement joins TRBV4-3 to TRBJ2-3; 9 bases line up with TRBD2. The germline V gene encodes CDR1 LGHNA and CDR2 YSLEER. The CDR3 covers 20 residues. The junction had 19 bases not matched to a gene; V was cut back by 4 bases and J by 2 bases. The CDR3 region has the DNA TGCGCCAGCAGCCGGAGAGGAGGGGGGCCCAGCGGGGGGACCACAGATACGCAGTATTTT. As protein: CASSRRGGGPSGGTTDTQYF.